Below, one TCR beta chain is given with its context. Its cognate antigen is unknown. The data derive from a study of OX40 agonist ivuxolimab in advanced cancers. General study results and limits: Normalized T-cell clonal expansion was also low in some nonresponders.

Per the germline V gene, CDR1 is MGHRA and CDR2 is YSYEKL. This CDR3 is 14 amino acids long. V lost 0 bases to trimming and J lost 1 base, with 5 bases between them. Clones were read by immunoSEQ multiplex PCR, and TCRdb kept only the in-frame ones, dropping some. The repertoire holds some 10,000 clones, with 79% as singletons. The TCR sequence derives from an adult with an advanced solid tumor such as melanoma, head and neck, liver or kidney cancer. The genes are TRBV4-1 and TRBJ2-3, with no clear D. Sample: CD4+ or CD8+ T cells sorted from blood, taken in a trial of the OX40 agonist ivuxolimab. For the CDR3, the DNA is TGCGCCAGCAGCCAAGACGCTCGCACAGATACGCAGTATTTT. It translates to CASSQDARTDTQYF.